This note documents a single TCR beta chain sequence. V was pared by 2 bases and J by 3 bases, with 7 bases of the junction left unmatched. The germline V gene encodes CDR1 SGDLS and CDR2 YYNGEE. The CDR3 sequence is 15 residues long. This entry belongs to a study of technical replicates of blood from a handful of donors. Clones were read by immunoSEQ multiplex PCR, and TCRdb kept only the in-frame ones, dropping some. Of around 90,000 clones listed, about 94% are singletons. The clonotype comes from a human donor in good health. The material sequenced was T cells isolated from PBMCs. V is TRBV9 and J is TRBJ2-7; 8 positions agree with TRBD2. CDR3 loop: CASSVFREGNYEQYF. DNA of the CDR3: TGTGCCAGCAGCGTGTTTCGGGAGGGTAACTACGAGCAGTACTTC. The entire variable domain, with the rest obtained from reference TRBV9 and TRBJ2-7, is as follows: DSGVTQTPKHLITATGQRVTLRCSPRSGDLSVYWYQQSLDQGLQFLIQYYNGEERAKGNILERFSAQQFPDLHSELNLSSLELGDSALYFCASSVFREGNYEQYFGPGTRLTVT.